A single sample is the source of the 23 T cell receptor beta chains below, sequenced in a study of cytomegalovirus exposure and HLA in healthy donors. PCR primers comprised 60 Vbeta and 13 Jbeta primers. Method: immunoSEQ multiplex PCR; TCRdb's copy keeps in-frame clones and lacks some. Of 100,000 to 150,000 clones listed, over 75% were seen once; the top ten hold around 2%. Sequencing used PBMCs. Receptor source: a man in his forties in good health and CMV-seronegative.

The rearrangement joins TRBV6-5 to TRBJ1-5, with 10 bases aligning to TRBD1. Trimming took 5 bases from V and 4 from J; bases not matched to a gene: 5. Germline lookup yields CDR1 MNHEY and CDR2 SVGAGI. The CDR3 totals 15 residues. The CDR3 region is CASSNQGQGNQPQHF. In DNA form, the CDR3 reads TGTGCCAGCAGTAACCAGGGACAGGGGAATCAGCCCCAGCATTTT.

This clone showed up just a few times. This sequence joins TRBV19 and TRBJ1-5; D perhaps matches TRBD1 (6 bases). V was cut by 1 base and J by 4 bases, with 8 bases left in between. The CDR3 is 14 amino acids. CDR1 is LNHDA, CDR2 SQIVND, per germline (reference sequence). CDR3 amino acids: CASSIGQGNQPQHF. The CDR3 DNA sequence: TGTGCCAGTAGTATAGGGCAGGGGAATCAGCCCCAGCATTTT.

The J gene is TRBJ2-2, the V gene TRBV9, with 16 bases matching TRBD2. Losses at the gene ends were 0 bases for V and 4 bases for J; bases not matched to a gene: 3. Germline assignment: CDR1 SGDLS and CDR2 YYNGEE. CDR3 length equals 18 residues. The CDR3 protein is CASSVVGLAGGFTGELFF. As DNA, the CDR3 is TGTGCCAGCAGCGTAGTGGGACTAGCGGGAGGGTTCACCGGGGAGCTGTTTTTT.

CDR3 DNA sequence: TGTGCCAGCAGCTTGGGAGCCAATCAGCCCCAGCATTTT. Translating it yields CASSLGANQPQHF. The rearrangement joins TRBV5-6 to TRBJ1-5; D not certain. The germline V gene has CDR1 SGHDT and CDR2 YYEEEE. The CDR3 spans 13 residues. V was trimmed by 0 bases and J by 3 bases, leaving 4 bases between them.

The V call is TRBV7-8, the J call TRBJ2-2; maybe TRBD1 (5 bases). The CDR3 covers 16 residues. V shed 0 bases and J shed 0 bases, with 8 bases lying between them. The V gene's germline CDR1 is SGHVS and CDR2 FQNEAQ. The CDR3 nucleotides read TGTGCCAGCAGCTTAGCGGGGCGGACGAACACCGGGGAGCTGTTTTTT. Translated, it gives CASSLAGRTNTGELFF.

The J gene is TRBJ2-1, the V gene TRBV4-3; D possibly corresponds to TRBD2 (6 bases). Germline V CDR1 and CDR2: LGHNA, YSLEER. The CDR3 totals 15 residues. Trimming stripped 3 bases from V and 5 bases from J, with 14 bases between. The CDR3 here is CASSQGLSKNNEQFF. The CDR3 DNA follows: TGCGCCAGCAGCCAGGGACTCTCAAAAAACAATGAGCAGTTCTTC.

CDR3 DNA sequence: TGCAGTTCACTCTTGAACACTGAAGCTTTCTTT. It translates to CSSLLNTEAFF. The chain links TRBV20-1 to TRBJ1-1, with no clear D. The V end was cut by 8 bases, the J end by 0 bases, with 7 bases between. The CDR3 has 11 residues. CDR1 and CDR2 from the germline V gene are DFQATT and SNEGSKA (reference sequence).

The CDR3 DNA follows: TGTGCCAGCAGCTTCAGCGGCGCCGGAAACACCATATATTTT. It codes for CASSFSGAGNTIYF. This chain links TRBV7-2 with TRBJ1-3; D is unclear. CDR3 size: 14 residues. The V and J ends lost 3 bases and 4 bases respectively, with 10 bases between them. The germline gives CDR1 SGHTA, CDR2 FQGNSA. The full variable domain, completed using reference TRBV7-2 and TRBJ1-3, is GAGVSQSPSNKVTEKGKDVELRCDPISGHTALYWYRQSLGQGLEFLIYFQGNSAPDKSGLPSDRFSAERTGGSVSTLTIQRTQQEDSAVYLCASSFSGAGNTIYFGEGSWLTVV.

V and J are TRBV5-1 and TRBJ1-1, with D maybe TRBD1 (5 bases). Trimming removed 0 bases from V and 7 bases from J, with 10 bases in between. This CDR3 comprises 13 residues. Germline CDR1 reads SGHRS; CDR2 reads YFSETQ. In DNA, the CDR3 is TGCGCCAGCAGCTTGGAGGAGGGGCTTGAAGCTTTCTTT. Its protein product is CASSLEEGLEAFF.

The chain employs TRBV28 and TRBJ2-7, with 11 bases lining up with TRBD1. V lost 5 bases to trimming and J lost 3 bases; unmatched junction nucleotides: 6. Germline CDR1 MDHEN, CDR2 SYDVKM. This CDR3 spans 15 amino acids. This chain's CDR3 is CASSLVGTGGYEQYF. Written as DNA, the CDR3 is TGTGCCAGCAGTCTCGTTGGGACAGGGGGCTACGAGCAGTACTTC. The entire variable domain, with the rest obtained from reference TRBV28 and TRBJ2-7, is as follows: DVKVTQSSRYLVKRTGEKVFLECVQDMDHENMFWYRQDPGLGLRLIYFSYDVKMKEKGDIPEGYSVSREKKERFSLILESASTNQTSMYLCASSLVGTGGYEQYFGPGTRLTVT.

The chain joins TRBV19 to TRBJ1-5; no clear D gene. The CDR3 extends over 15 amino acids. Per germline, CDR1 LNHDA and CDR2 SQIVND (reference sequence). The V gene lost 3 bases and the J gene lost 2 bases, with 11 bases spanning the gap. CDR3 DNA: TGTGCCAGTAGTATGTCGGGAATCGGCAATCAGCCCCAGCATTTT. Protein: CASSMSGIGNQPQHF.

The chain employs TRBV5-1 and TRBJ2-7; TRBD2 is a possible D gene (6 bases). Deletions cut 5 bases from V and 4 bases from J, with 10 bases between. CDR1 is SGHRS, CDR2 YFSETQ, per germline. The CDR3 loop spans 12 amino acids. CDR3 in DNA: TGCGCCAGCAGTGAGGGGACTTACGAGCAGTACTTC. This translates into CASSEGTYEQYF.

The gene calls are TRBV15 and TRBJ2-1; 12 nucleotides line up with TRBD2. The CDR3 extends over 17 amino acids. J lost 7 bases, V lost 0 bases, and 7 bases had no gene match. Germline V gene data show CDR1 as LNHNV and CDR2 as YYDKDF (reference sequence). The CDR3: CATSRDRLAGGINEQFF. The CDR3 DNA follows: TGTGCCACCAGCAGAGATCGCCTAGCGGGAGGGATTAATGAGCAGTTCTTC.

The V gene is TRBV29-1, the J gene TRBJ1-2, with D tentatively TRBD1 (5 bases). Germline V gene lookup returns CDR1 SQVTM and CDR2 ANQGSEA. V lost 8 bases and J lost 6, with 19 bases in between. The CDR3 is made up of 13 amino acids. In nucleotides, the CDR3 is TGCAGCACCTACGGGGGGGTCGGGGATGGCTACACCTTC. Translation: CSTYGGVGDGYTF.

Here the CDR3 DNA reads TGTGCCAGTAGTGGGATTTCAGGAGGGCAGCCCCAGCATTTT. It yields the protein CASSGISGGQPQHF. The chain has TRBV19 and TRBJ1-5; unclear D gene. Germline V gene sequence: CDR1 LNHDA, CDR2 SQIVND (reference sequence). The CDR3 sequence is 14 residues long. V lost 5 bases, J lost 7 bases, and 15 bases lay in between.

The rearrangement links TRBV5-1 to TRBJ2-5; 8 bases agree with TRBD1. The CDR3 runs to 19 residues. Germline V CDR1 and CDR2: SGHRS, YFSETQ. The ends lost 4 bases at V and 2 bases at J; junction bases unmatched: 19. DNA for the CDR3: TGCGCCAGCAGCAGCGGTCGGGGACAGGCCACCACCTCACAAGAGACCCAGTACTTC. This gives the protein CASSSGRGQATTSQETQYF.

V and J are TRBV7-3 and TRBJ1-1; TRBD1 matches 7 bases. Per the germline V gene, CDR1 is SGHTA and CDR2 is FQGTGA. V lost 4 bases to trimming and J lost 1 base; unmatched junction nucleotides: 3. This CDR3 has 14 residues. The CDR3 is CASSSRTGNTEAFF. CDR3 DNA: TGTGCCAGCAGCTCCCGGACAGGGAACACTGAAGCTTTCTTT. Drawing the rest from reference TRBV7-3 and TRBJ1-1, the complete variable domain is GAGVSQTPSNKVTEKGKYVELRCDPISGHTALYWYRQSLGQGPEFLIYFQGTGAADDSGLPNDRFFAVRPEGSVSTLKIQRTERGDSAVYLCASSSRTGNTEAFFGQGTRLTVV.

This rearrangement joins TRBV18 to TRBJ2-3, with 12 bases matching TRBD2. V was pared by 4 bases and J by 5 bases, with 4 bases of the junction left unmatched. Germline V CDR1 and CDR2: KGHSH, LQKENI. This CDR3 has 15 residues. The CDR3 here is CASSLPGLAGDTQYF. CDR3 DNA: TGTGCCAGCTCACTCCCGGGACTAGCGGGAGATACGCAGTATTTT.

The CDR3 nucleotides read TGTGCCAGCAGCTTAAGGGCGGGGGGGCGCGTAGATACGCAGTATTTT. It is translated as CASSLRAGGRVDTQYF. J is TRBJ2-3 and V is TRBV7-2; 9 bases align to TRBD2. The CDR3 has 16 amino acids. V shed 2 bases, J shed 5 bases, and the junction held 8 bases outside the gene matches. The germline CDR1 and CDR2 sequences are SGHTA and FQGNSA.

This clone has more than one count but fewer than ten. This rearrangement joins TRBV18 to TRBJ1-1; D remains ambiguous. The CDR3 contains 15 residues. V was cut by 0 bases and J by 1 base, with 9 bases left in between. CDR1 and CDR2 from the germline V gene are KGHSH and LQKENI. CDR3 nucleotides: TGTGCCAGCTCACCACCCAACACAGCGAACACTGAAGCTTTCTTT. Protein: CASSPPNTANTEAFF.

The V call is TRBV6-6, the J call TRBJ1-3; 7 positions match TRBD1. With V trimmed by 0 bases and J by 2 bases, 4 bases remained unmatched. The CDR3 spans 16 residues. Per the germline V gene, CDR1 is MNHNY and CDR2 is SVGAGI (reference sequence). The CDR3 loop is CASSYSPTGPGNTIYF. The CDR3 DNA follows: TGTGCCAGCAGTTACTCCCCGACAGGGCCTGGAAACACCATATATTTT.

The rearrangement uses TRBV2 and TRBJ1-1, with a tentative D call TRBD1 (6 bases). CDR3 length: 14 amino acids. Germline assignment: CDR1 SNHLY and CDR2 FYNNEI. Trimming removed 6 bases from V and 1 base from J, with 12 bases in between. The CDR3 DNA sequence: TGTGCCAGCAGGATGGACAGCCCGAACACTGAAGCTTTCTTT. This translates into CASRMDSPNTEAFF.

The chain employs TRBV27 and TRBJ1-5, with D perhaps matching TRBD1 (5 bases). The germline CDR1 and CDR2 sequences are MNHEY and SMNVEV (reference sequence). Trimming removed 1 base at V and 1 base at J, with 8 bases between. The CDR3 length is 15 residues. CDR3 in DNA: TGTGCCAGCAGTTTATGGGGGAGGAGCAATCAGCCCCAGCATTTT. Translating it yields CASSLWGRSNQPQHF.